Following are 7 T cell receptor beta chains from one sample sequenced in a study of blood T cells in healthy people across ages. Primers used in a second PCR of roughly 6 to 11 cycles were a sample-barcoded 5' primer and a J-beta primer mix. TCRdb independently ran MiXCR on the 5' RACE reads; one entry per CDR3 protein. The sample lists around 940,000 distinct CDR3 sequences, 45% to 60% occurring once. Sequencing input: blood. The receptors derive from an older woman in good health.

The chain combines TRBV4-2 with TRBJ1-5, with 8 bases matching TRBD1. Germline loops: CDR1 LGHNA, CDR2 YNFKEQ. V shed 2 bases and J 5 bases; nucleotides not matched to a gene: 11. There are 17 residues in the CDR3. Here the CDR3 reads CASSQPPTRGPDQPQHF. CDR3 in DNA: TGTGCCAGCAGCCAACCTCCGACCAGGGGGCCCGATCAGCCCCAGCATTTT.

The chain joins TRBV12-3 or TRBV12-4 to TRBJ2-1; 9 nucleotides agree with TRBD2. The CDR3 has 16 residues. The junction had 11 bases not matched to a gene; V was cut back by 4 bases and J by 7 bases. CDR3 nucleotides: TGTGCCAGCAGTTCTCGAGGTAGCGGGAGAAGGAATGAGCAGTTCTTC. This encodes CASSSRGSGRRNEQFF.

The chain is built from TRBV3-1 and TRBJ2-7; D is undetermined. CDR3 length: 13 residues. V lost 0 bases to trimming and J lost 7 bases, with 10 bases between them. In germline, CDR1 is LGHDT, CDR2 YNNKEL (reference sequence). The DNA for the CDR3 is TGTGCCAGCAGCCAAGAAGTAGTGAAAGAGCAGTACTTC. Its protein is CASSQEVVKEQYF.

Turning to this clonotype: The junction differs from germline at one of its ends, possibly a read error. J is TRBJ2-7 and V is TRBV20-1, with D tentatively TRBD1 (6 bases). Germline loops: CDR1 DFQATT, CDR2 SNEGSKA (reference sequence). This CDR3 has 14 amino acids. DNA for the CDR3: TGCAGTGCCAGAGCCCCCGAGGGGGTCCACGAGCAGTACTTC. It yields the protein CSARAPEGVHEQYF.

The chain links TRBV5-1 to TRBJ2-5; D is perhaps TRBD1 (5 bases). CDR1 is SGHRS and CDR2 is YFSETQ in the germline V gene. The CDR3 spans 14 residues. V was trimmed by 3 bases and J by 11 bases, leaving 20 bases between them. Written as DNA, the CDR3 is TGCGCCAGCAGCTCAGAACTCAGGGCTGGTGAGCAGTACTTC. It yields the protein CASSSELRAGEQYF. Using reference TRBV5-1 and TRBJ2-5 for the parts outside the CDR3, the full variable domain is KAGVTQTPRYLIKTRGQQVTLSCSPISGHRSVSWYQQTPGQGLQFLFEYFSETQRNKGNFPGRFSGRQFSNSRSEMNVSTLELGDSALYLCASSSELRAGEQYFGPGTRLLVL.

This clonotype was seen a few times. The chain recombines TRBV10-3 with TRBJ1-5; D gene uncertain. The CDR3 length is 12 residues. V lost 8 bases to trimming and J lost 3 bases, with 8 bases between them. Per the germline V gene, CDR1 is ENHRY and CDR2 is SYGVKD. Written as DNA, the CDR3 is TGTGCCATCGGACGGGACAATCAGCCCCAGCATTTT. It translates to CAIGRDNQPQHF.

This clonotype was detected only a few times. The chain combines TRBV4-3 with TRBJ2-7; D may correspond to TRBD1 or TRBD2 (5 bases each). The CDR3 extends over 14 amino acids. Germline values: CDR1 LGHNA, CDR2 YSLEER. V was cut by 0 bases and J by 4 bases, with 10 bases left in between. CDR3 DNA sequence: TGCGCCAGCAGCCAAGAACCCGGGACGTACGAGCAGTACTTC. Translation gives CASSQEPGTYEQYF.